The 21 T cell receptor beta chains given below trace back to one sample, sequenced in a study of shared clonotypes between healthy human individuals. Using immunoSEQ multiplex PCR, the repertoire was profiled, and TCRdb retains in-frame clones only, with some absent. The table records hundreds of thousands of clones, around 79% of them present only once. Sequencing input: PBMCs. The receptors shown here come from a middle-aged woman in good health. Some clones in this sample may be carry-over from other donors' samples.

Note on this clone: Different DNA sequences within this sample yield the same CDR3. The J gene is TRBJ2-7, the V gene TRBV20-1; D gene ambiguous. CDR3 length equals 10 residues. CDR1 is DFQATT and CDR2 is SNEGSKA in the germline V gene (reference sequence). V gave up 5 bases and J gave up 6 bases, with 8 bases separating them. CDR3 loop: CSAVSSEQYF. CDR3 nucleotide sequence: TGCAGTGCTGTCTCCAGCGAGCAGTACTTC.

In its sample, this clone was seen once. The J gene is TRBJ1-4, the V gene TRBV6-1; a weak D match, TRBD1 (5 bases). Germline CDR1 reads MNHNS; CDR2 reads SASEGT. The CDR3 contains 14 residues. V shed 2 bases and J shed 8 bases, with 12 bases lying between them. The CDR3 spells CASSEIGTDEKLFF. The CDR3, as DNA: TGTGCCAGCAGTGAAATCGGGACGGACGAAAAACTGTTTTTT.

In DNA, the CDR3 is TGTGCCAGCAGCCGATCGGGGTACGAGCAGTACTTC. Translation: CASSRSGYEQYF. The rearrangement uses TRBV28 and TRBJ2-7, with a possible D match to TRBD2 (5 bases). With 6 bases removed from V and 4 bases from J, the gap between germline ends came to 10 bases. The CDR3 has 12 residues. Germline loops: CDR1 MDHEN, CDR2 SYDVKM.

The chain couples TRBV19 to TRBJ2-1, with 10 nucleotides matching TRBD2. CDR3 length: 15 residues. Germline V CDR1 and CDR2: LNHDA, SQIVND (reference sequence). Losses at the gene ends were 5 bases for V and 3 bases for J; bases not matched to a gene: 4. CDR3 DNA: TGTGCCAGTAGTCTGAGCGGGAGGGGCTACAATGAGCAGTTCTTC. Its protein product is CASSLSGRGYNEQFF.

This chain connects TRBV19 to TRBJ1-5; D may be TRBD1 (5 bases). V lost 5 bases, J lost 0 bases, and 14 bases lay in between. The CDR3 is made up of 16 amino acids. CDR1 is LNHDA and CDR2 is SQIVND in the germline V gene (reference sequence). DNA of the CDR3: TGTGCCAGTAGTTCCGACAGAGCGTATAGCAATCAGCCCCAGCATTTT. It codes for CASSSDRAYSNQPQHF.

The CDR3 nucleotides read TGTGCCAGCAGTCCGGGAGGAGAGACCCAGTACTTC. Amino acid sequence: CASSPGGETQYF. V gene TRBV28 combines with J gene TRBJ2-5; 7 positions agree with TRBD2. The CDR3 has 12 amino acids. V dropped 5 bases and J dropped 4; count of bases not matched to a gene: 1. CDR1 is MDHEN, CDR2 SYDVKM, per germline.

The chain recombines TRBV4-3 with TRBJ2-7; tentatively, D is TRBD2 (5 bases). Germline lookup yields CDR1 LGHNA and CDR2 YSLEER. CDR3 length: 15 residues. Deletions cut 0 bases from V and 6 bases from J, with 15 bases between. The CDR3: CASSQEGALLGEQYF. CDR3 coding DNA: TGCGCCAGCAGCCAAGAAGGAGCTCTACTAGGCGAGCAGTACTTC.

CDR3 nucleotide sequence: TGTGCCAGCAGTGAAGGGGGGGATCGCTCCTACGAGCAGTACTTC. Translating gives CASSEGGDRSYEQYF. V gene TRBV6-1 combines with J gene TRBJ2-7; TRBD2 is a possible D gene (6 bases). V was shortened by 1 base and J by 0 bases, with 10 bases between the two germline ends. Germline values: CDR1 MNHNS, CDR2 SASEGT. The CDR3 is made up of 15 amino acids.

The rearrangement uses TRBV6-1 and TRBJ1-2; 9 bases line up with TRBD1. The J segment lost 7 bases and the V segment lost 3 bases, leaving 6 bases of the junction unmatched. Germline V CDR1 and CDR2: MNHNS, SASEGT. The CDR3 has 14 amino acids. DNA of the CDR3: TGTGCCAGCAGTGATGGACAGGGGTTGAGTGGCTACACCTTC. This sequence encodes CASSDGQGLSGYTF.

This chain uses TRBV10-2 with TRBJ1-3, with D hard to call. Trimming pared 4 bases from V and 9 bases from J, leaving 13 bases between. The CDR3 has 13 amino acids. Germline CDR1 is WSHSY and CDR2 is SAAADI. This CDR3 is CASSAADVFTIYF. The CDR3 coding sequence is TGCGCCAGCAGTGCGGCCGACGTGTTCACCATATATTTT.

In this sample, this clone turned up once. The chain couples TRBV7-8 to TRBJ2-1; TRBD1 aligns across 9 bases. Germline CDR1 reads SGHVS; CDR2 reads FQNEAQ. J was trimmed by 6 bases and V by 1 base; bases with no gene match: 13. This CDR3 comprises 18 residues. CDR3 residues: CASSLGRKRDRETNEQFF. The CDR3 DNA is TGTGCCAGCAGCTTAGGCAGGAAGAGGGACAGGGAGACCAATGAGCAGTTCTTC.

The chain combines TRBV9 with TRBJ2-3; 11 bases are a match to TRBD1. Per germline, CDR1 SGDLS and CDR2 YYNGEE. The V gene end was trimmed by 3 bases and the J gene end by 1 base; junction bases not matched to a gene: 7. The CDR3 length is 17 residues. The CDR3 reads CASSARTGGGGTDTQYF. The CDR3 region has the DNA TGTGCCAGCAGCGCAAGGACAGGGGGCGGGGGCACAGATACGCAGTATTTT.

This sequence joins TRBV30 and TRBJ2-5, with a tentative D call TRBD2 (6 bases). The closer fit of TRBJ2-7 to the DNA end suggests the J call may be wrong. Germline values: CDR1 GTSNPN, CDR2 SVGIG (reference sequence). There are 16 residues in the CDR3. The CDR3, as DNA: TGTGCCTGGAGTGGGGGCCTGGGCGGGGACCGCTACGAGCAGTACTTC. It is translated as CAWSGGLGGDRYEQYF.

This clone was picked up one time. This chain joins TRBV5-1 and TRBJ2-1; 15 bases match TRBD2. The CDR3 is 17 amino acids. Trimming cost V 4 bases and J 8 bases; bases outside gene matches: 10. Germline values: CDR1 SGHRS, CDR2 YFSETQ. CDR3 amino acids: CASSTGTSGRSNHEQFF. The CDR3 DNA sequence: TGCGCCAGCAGCACTGGGACTAGCGGGAGGTCAAACCATGAGCAGTTCTTC.

This chain uses TRBV27 with TRBJ2-1, with D possibly being TRBD1 (6 bases). Trimming pared 7 bases from V and 6 bases from J, leaving 19 bases between. The CDR3 covers 15 residues. CDR1 and CDR2 from the germline V gene are MNHEY and SMNVEV (reference sequence). CDR3 in amino acids: CASTYGTSGANEQFF. As DNA, the CDR3 is TGTGCCAGCACTTACGGGACATCCGGAGCCAATGAGCAGTTCTTC.

A few counts support this clone. The CDR3 coding sequence is TGTGCCAGCAGAACCCCAGGGGGCGTCTACAATGAGCAGTTCTTC. This encodes CASRTPGGVYNEQFF. V gene TRBV7-2 combines with J gene TRBJ2-1; TRBD1 agrees at 8 bases. The ends lost 6 bases at V and 3 bases at J; junction bases unmatched: 7. The CDR3 covers 15 residues. CDR1 and CDR2 from the germline V gene are SGHTA and FQGNSA.

This clone was seen just once. V gene TRBV7-9 combines with J gene TRBJ2-7; 10 bases line up with TRBD2. The germline CDR1 and CDR2 sequences are SEHNR and FQNEAQ (reference sequence). V trimming: 5 bases; J trimming: 4 bases; junction bases outside the gene matches: 17. CDR3 length: 18 residues. In DNA, the CDR3 is TGTGCCAGCAGCCCTACAGGGATTCGGACTAGCGGCCCTTACGAGCAGTACTTC. Protein sequence: CASSPTGIRTSGPYEQYF.

The J gene is TRBJ2-2, the V gene TRBV7-2, with no clear D. This CDR3 has 14 amino acids. With 1 base removed from V and 8 bases from J, the gap between germline ends came to 11 bases. Per germline, CDR1 SGHTA and CDR2 FQGNSA. CDR3 bases: TGTGCCAGCAGCTTAGAAGGTGCCGTTGGGGAGCTGTTTTTT. This codes for CASSLEGAVGELFF.

This clone was observed once. V usage is TRBV6-1 and J usage is TRBJ2-1, with D perhaps assigned TRBD1 or TRBD2 (5 bases each). The CDR3 sequence is 15 residues long. CDR1 and CDR2 from the germline V gene are MNHNS and SASEGT. V was clipped by 1 base and J by 6 bases, with 13 bases between them. This chain's CDR3 is CASSEVFGGSNEQFF. The CDR3 nucleotides read TGTGCCAGCAGTGAAGTTTTTGGGGGAAGCAATGAGCAGTTCTTC.

The chain couples TRBV11-2 to TRBJ2-1; D possibly corresponds to TRBD2 (6 bases). The CDR3 contains 15 residues. Looked up from germline, CDR1 is SGHAT and CDR2 is FQNNGV. Trimming took off 0 bases at V and 0 bases at J, with 6 bases between the two ends. The CDR3 region has the DNA TGTGCCAGCAGCTTAGAGCGGGGCTCCTACAATGAGCAGTTCTTC. Its translation: CASSLERGSYNEQFF.

This clone has a handful of counts. The chain is built from TRBV4-2 and TRBJ2-7; TRBD2 aligns across 9 bases. The CDR3 runs to 16 residues. J gave up 0 bases and V 0 bases, and 3 bases lay outside the gene matches. CDR1 and CDR2 from the germline V gene are LGHNA and YNFKEQ. CDR3 sequence: CASSQDGTSRSYEQYF. CDR3 coding DNA: TGTGCCAGCAGCCAAGATGGGACTAGCCGCTCCTACGAGCAGTACTTC.